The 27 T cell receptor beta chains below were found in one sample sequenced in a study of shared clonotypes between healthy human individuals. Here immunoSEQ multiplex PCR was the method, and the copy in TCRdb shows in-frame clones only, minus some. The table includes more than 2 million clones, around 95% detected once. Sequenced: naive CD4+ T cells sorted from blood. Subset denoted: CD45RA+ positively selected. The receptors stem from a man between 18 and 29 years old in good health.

Here the CDR3 reads CASRPDSQGPGQGRETNEKLFF. The CDR3 DNA sequence: TGTGCAAGTCGCCCCGATTCGCAAGGACCGGGACAGGGAAGGGAAACTAATGAAAAACTGTTTTTT. The chain couples TRBV12-2 to TRBJ1-4; TRBD1 is the table's D call, not checked against the DNA. TRBV12-2 is classified as a pseudogene. The CDR3 spans 22 residues.

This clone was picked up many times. CDR3 sequence (DNA): TGTGCCAGCAGCTTATATGGACAGTTAAGGGGGCAGTACTTC. It specifies CASSLYGQLRGQYF. V is TRBV13 and J is TRBJ2-7, with a possible D match to TRBD1 (6 bases). Trimming pared 2 bases from V and 9 bases from J, leaving 17 bases between. Germline lookup yields CDR1 PRHDT and CDR2 FYEKMQ (reference sequence). This CDR3 has 14 amino acids.

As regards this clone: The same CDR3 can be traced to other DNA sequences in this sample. The CDR3 DNA reads TGCGCCAGCAGCCAAGGAGACAGGACCTACGAGCAGTACTTC. It specifies CASSQGDRTYEQYF. V is TRBV4-1 and J is TRBJ2-7; TRBD1 might be the D (6 bases). Per the germline V gene, CDR1 is MGHRA and CDR2 is YSYEKL. Between the trimmed V and J ends, which lost 1 base and 2 bases, there was a span of 9 bases. The length of the CDR3 is 14 residues.

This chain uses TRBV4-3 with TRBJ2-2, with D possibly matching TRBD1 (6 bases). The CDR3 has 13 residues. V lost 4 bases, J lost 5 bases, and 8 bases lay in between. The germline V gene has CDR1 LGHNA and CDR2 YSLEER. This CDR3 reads CASSPQGTGELFF. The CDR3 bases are TGCGCCAGCAGCCCGCAGGGGACCGGGGAGCTGTTTTTT.

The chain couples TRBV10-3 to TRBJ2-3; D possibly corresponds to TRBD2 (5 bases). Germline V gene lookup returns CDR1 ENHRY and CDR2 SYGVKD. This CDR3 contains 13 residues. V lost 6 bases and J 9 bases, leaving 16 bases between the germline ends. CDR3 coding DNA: TGTGCCATCAGCTTTGAGGGTGAGAGAACGCAGTATTTT. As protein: CAISFEGERTQYF.

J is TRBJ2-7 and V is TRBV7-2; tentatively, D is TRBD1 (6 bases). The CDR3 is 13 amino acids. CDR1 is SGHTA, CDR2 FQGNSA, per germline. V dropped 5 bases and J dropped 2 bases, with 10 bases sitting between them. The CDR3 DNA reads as TGTGCCAGCAGCCGAGAGGGGGCCTACGAGCAGTACTTC. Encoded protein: CASSREGAYEQYF.

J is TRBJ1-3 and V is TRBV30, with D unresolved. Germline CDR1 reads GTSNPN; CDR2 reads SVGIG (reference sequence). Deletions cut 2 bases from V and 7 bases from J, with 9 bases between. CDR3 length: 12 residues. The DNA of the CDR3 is TGTGCCTGGAGTAGCTCGCGGAACACCATATATTTT. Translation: CAWSSSRNTIYF.

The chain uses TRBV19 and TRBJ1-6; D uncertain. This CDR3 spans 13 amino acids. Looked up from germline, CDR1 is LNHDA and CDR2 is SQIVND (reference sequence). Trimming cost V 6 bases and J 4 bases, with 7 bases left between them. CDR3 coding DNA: TGTGCCAGTAGATCGGGGTATAATTCACCCCTCCACTTT. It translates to CASRSGYNSPLHF.

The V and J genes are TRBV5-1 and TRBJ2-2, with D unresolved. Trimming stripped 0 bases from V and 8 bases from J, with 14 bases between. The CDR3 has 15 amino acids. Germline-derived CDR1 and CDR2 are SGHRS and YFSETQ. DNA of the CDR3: TGCGCCAGCAGCTTGGATTTAGGCCTCGGTGGGGAGCTGTTTTTT. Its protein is CASSLDLGLGGELFF.

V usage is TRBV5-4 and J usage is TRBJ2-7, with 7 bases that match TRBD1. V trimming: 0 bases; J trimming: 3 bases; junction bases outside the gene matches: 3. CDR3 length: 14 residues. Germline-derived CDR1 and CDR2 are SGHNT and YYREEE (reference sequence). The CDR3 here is CASSLGDRVYEQYF. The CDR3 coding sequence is TGTGCCAGCAGCTTGGGGGACAGAGTCTACGAGCAGTACTTC.

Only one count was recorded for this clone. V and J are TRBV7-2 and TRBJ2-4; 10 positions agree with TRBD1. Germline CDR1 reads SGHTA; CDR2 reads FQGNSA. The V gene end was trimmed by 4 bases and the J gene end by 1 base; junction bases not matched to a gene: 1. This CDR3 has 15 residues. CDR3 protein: CASSSGQGAKNIQYF. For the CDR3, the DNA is TGTGCCAGCAGCTCGGGACAGGGGGCCAAAAACATTCAGTACTTC.

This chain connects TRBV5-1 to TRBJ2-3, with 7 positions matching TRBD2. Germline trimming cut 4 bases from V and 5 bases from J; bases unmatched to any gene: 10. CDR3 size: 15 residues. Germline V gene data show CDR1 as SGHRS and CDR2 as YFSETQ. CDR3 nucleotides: TGCGCCAGCAGCCCGGGGGGTGCCGTGAAAGATACGCAGTATTTT. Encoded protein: CASSPGGAVKDTQYF.

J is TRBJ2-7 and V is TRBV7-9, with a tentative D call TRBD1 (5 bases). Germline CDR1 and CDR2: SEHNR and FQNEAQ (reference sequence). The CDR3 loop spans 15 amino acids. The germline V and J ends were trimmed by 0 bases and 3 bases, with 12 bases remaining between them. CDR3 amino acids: CASSLAGEVRYEQYF. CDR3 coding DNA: TGTGCCAGCAGCTTAGCAGGGGAAGTTCGCTACGAGCAGTACTTC.

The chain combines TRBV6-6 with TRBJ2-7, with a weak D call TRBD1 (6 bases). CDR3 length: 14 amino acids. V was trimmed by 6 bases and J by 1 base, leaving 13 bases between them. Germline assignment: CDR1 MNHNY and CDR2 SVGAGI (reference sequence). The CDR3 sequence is CASRSRDNSYEQYF. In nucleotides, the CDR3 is TGTGCCAGCAGATCTCGGGACAATTCCTACGAGCAGTACTTC.

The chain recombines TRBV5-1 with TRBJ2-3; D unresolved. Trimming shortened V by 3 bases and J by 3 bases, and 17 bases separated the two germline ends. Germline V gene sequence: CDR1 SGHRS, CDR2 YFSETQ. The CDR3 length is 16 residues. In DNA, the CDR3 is TGCGCCAGCAGCTCTAAGGTCTCGGGTAGGACAGATACGCAGTATTTT. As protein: CASSSKVSGRTDTQYF.

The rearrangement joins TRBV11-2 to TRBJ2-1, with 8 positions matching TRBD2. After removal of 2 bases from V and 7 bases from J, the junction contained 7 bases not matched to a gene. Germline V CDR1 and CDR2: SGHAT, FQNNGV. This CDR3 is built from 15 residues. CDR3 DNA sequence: TGTGCCAGCAGCTTATCCCGGGAGGGCCAGAATGAGCAGTTCTTC. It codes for CASSLSREGQNEQFF.

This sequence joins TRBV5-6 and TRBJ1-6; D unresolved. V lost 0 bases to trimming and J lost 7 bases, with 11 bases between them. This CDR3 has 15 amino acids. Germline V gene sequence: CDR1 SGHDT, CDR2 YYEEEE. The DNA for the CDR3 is TGTGCCAGCAGCTTGGGTTCAGGACTAAATTCACCCCTCCACTTT. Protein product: CASSLGSGLNSPLHF.

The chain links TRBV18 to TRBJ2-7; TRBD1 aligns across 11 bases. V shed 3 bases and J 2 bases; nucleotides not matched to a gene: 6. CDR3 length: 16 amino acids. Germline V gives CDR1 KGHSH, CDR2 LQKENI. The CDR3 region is CASSPPGQGATYEQYF. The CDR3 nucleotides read TGTGCCAGCTCACCGCCTGGACAGGGGGCGACCTACGAGCAGTACTTC. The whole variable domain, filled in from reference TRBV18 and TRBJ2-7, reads NAGVMQNPRHLVRRRGQEARLRCSPMKGHSHVYWYRQLPEEGLKFMVYLQKENIIDESGMPKERFSAEFPKEGPSILRIQQVVRGDSAAYFCASSPPGQGATYEQYFGPGTRLTVT.

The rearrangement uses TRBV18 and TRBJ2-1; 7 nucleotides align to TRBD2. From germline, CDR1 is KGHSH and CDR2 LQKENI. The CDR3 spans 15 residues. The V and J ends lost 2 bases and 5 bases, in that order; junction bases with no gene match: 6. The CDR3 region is CASSPGQREHNEQFF. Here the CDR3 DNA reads TGTGCCAGCTCACCAGGCCAGCGGGAACACAATGAGCAGTTCTTC.

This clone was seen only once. The CDR3 here is CASSLVGLAGAQETQYF. CDR3 nucleotides: TGCGCCAGCAGCCTGGTGGGACTAGCGGGGGCCCAAGAGACCCAGTACTTC. The chain uses TRBV5-1 and TRBJ2-5, with 14 bases identical to TRBD2. The CDR3 loop spans 17 amino acids. Germline CDR1 SGHRS, CDR2 YFSETQ. V dropped 4 bases and J dropped 1; count of bases not matched to a gene: 6.

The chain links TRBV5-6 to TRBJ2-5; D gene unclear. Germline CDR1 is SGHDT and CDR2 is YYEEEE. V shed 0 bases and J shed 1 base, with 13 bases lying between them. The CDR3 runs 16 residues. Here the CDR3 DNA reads TGTGCCAGCAGCTTGGAGAGTAGCCAGTTCCAAGAGACCCAGTACTTC. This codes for CASSLESSQFQETQYF. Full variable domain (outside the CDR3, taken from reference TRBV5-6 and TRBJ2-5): DAGVTQSPTHLIKTRGQQVTLRCSPKSGHDTVSWYQQALGQGPQFIFQYYEEEERQRGNFPDRFSGHQFPNYSSELNVNALLLGDSALYLCASSLESSQFQETQYFGPGTRLLVL.

The CDR3 DNA reads as TGTGCCAGCAGCTTAGAGGTGCTGAGAAGGGAGCTGTTTTTT. Translation: CASSLEVLRRELFF. The chain combines TRBV7-9 with TRBJ2-2; D is undetermined. The CDR3 contains 14 residues. Trimming pared 1 base from V and 9 bases from J, leaving 12 bases between. CDR1 is SEHNR and CDR2 is FQNEAQ in the germline V gene (reference sequence). The entire variable domain, with the rest obtained from reference TRBV7-9 and TRBJ2-2, is as follows: DTGVSQNPRHKITKRGQNVTFRCDPISEHNRLYWYRQTLGQGPEFLTYFQNEAQLEKSRLLSDRFSAERPKGSFSTLEIQRTEQGDSAMYLCASSLEVLRRELFFGEGSRLTVL.

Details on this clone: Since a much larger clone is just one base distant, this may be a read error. This CDR3 reads CAWRDRATEKLFF. As DNA, the CDR3 is TGTGCCTGGAGGGACAGGGCTACTGAAAAACTGTTTTTT. V and J are TRBV30 and TRBJ1-4, with TRBD1 matching 8 bases. Germline V gives CDR1 GTSNPN, CDR2 SVGIG (reference sequence). V shed 3 bases and J 7 bases; nucleotides not matched to a gene: 4. This CDR3 region has 13 residues.

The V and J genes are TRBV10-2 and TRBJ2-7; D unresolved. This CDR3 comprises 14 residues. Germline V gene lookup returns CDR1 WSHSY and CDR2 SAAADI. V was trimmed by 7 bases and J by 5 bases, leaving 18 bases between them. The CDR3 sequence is CASKEGRQNNEQYF. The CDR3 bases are TGCGCCAGCAAGGAAGGTAGACAAAACAACGAGCAGTACTTC.

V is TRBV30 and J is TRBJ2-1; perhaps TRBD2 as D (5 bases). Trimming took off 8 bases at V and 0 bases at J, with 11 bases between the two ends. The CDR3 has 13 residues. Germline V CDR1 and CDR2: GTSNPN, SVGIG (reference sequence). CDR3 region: CALGVYSYNEQFF. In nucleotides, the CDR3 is TGTGCCCTCGGGGTTTACTCCTACAATGAGCAGTTCTTC.

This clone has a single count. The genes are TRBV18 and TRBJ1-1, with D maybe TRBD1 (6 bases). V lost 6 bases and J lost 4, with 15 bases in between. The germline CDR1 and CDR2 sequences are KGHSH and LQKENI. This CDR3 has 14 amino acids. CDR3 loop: CASSLSRGGTEAFF. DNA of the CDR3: TGTGCCAGCTCCCTCTCCAGGGGTGGCACTGAAGCTTTCTTT.

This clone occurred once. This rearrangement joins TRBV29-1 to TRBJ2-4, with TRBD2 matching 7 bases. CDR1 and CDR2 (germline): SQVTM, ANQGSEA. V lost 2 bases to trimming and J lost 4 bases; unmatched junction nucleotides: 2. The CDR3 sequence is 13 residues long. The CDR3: CSVERRGKNIQYF. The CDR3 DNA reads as TGCAGCGTTGAAAGGCGGGGGAAAAACATTCAGTACTTC. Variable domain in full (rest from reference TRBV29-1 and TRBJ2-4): SAVISQKPSRDICQRGTSLTIQCQVDSQVTMMFWYRQQPGQSLTLIATANQGSEATYESGFVIDKFPISRPNLTFSTLTVSNMSPEDSSIYLCSVERRGKNIQYFGAGTRLSVL.